The 25 T cell receptor beta chains presented below share a single source sample, sequenced in a study of blood T cell repertoires in COVID-19. Profiling relied on immunoSEQ multiplex PCR, and the TCRdb table lists in-frame clones only, not all of them. The sample has about 270,000 clones; 80% to 85% are singletons. The sequenced sample consisted of peripheral blood. The receptors come from a woman aged 60-75 years with active or convalescent COVID-19.

The table lists this clone with a count of one. This sequence joins TRBV12-3 or TRBV12-4 and TRBJ1-6; D gene ambiguous. The V end lost 2 bases, the J end lost 10 bases, and 6 bases lay between the germline ends. The CDR3 extends over 12 amino acids. The CDR3 loop reads CASSLRRSPLHF. CDR3 DNA: TGTGCCAGCAGTTTAAGGCGGTCACCCCTCCACTTT.

The chain recombines TRBV11-2 with TRBJ2-5; no clear D. The CDR3 sequence is 13 residues long. Trimming pared 1 base from V and 4 bases from J, leaving 7 bases between. The germline gives CDR1 SGHAT, CDR2 FQNNGV. The CDR3 loop reads CASSLGVAETQYF. CDR3 DNA: TGTGCCAGCAGCTTAGGCGTAGCAGAGACCCAGTACTTC. The full variable domain, completed using reference TRBV11-2 and TRBJ2-5, is EAGVAQSPRYKIIEKRQSVAFWCNPISGHATLYWYQQILGQGPKLLIQFQNNGVVDDSQLPKDRFSAERLKGVDSTLKIQPAKLEDSAVYLCASSLGVAETQYFGPGTRLLVL.

The chain carries TRBV7-9 and TRBJ2-4; 7 bases are shared with TRBD1. CDR3 length: 15 amino acids. Germline V gene lookup returns CDR1 SEHNR and CDR2 FQNEAQ (reference sequence). The junction had 4 bases not matched to a gene; V was cut back by 1 base and J by 4 bases. CDR3 DNA: TGTGCCAGCAGCTTAGGGCGACAGGGTAAAAACATTCAGTACTTC. Protein product: CASSLGRQGKNIQYF.

The V gene is TRBV6-2 or TRBV6-3, the J gene TRBJ2-5; perhaps TRBD2 as D (5 bases). Germline CDR1 is MNHEY and CDR2 is SVGEGT. The CDR3 is 13 residues long. The V gene lost 3 bases and the J gene lost 5 bases, with 10 bases spanning the gap. The CDR3 spells CASSYQRWETQYF. DNA for the CDR3: TGTGCCAGCAGTTATCAGCGGTGGGAGACCCAGTACTTC.

The chain uses TRBV9 and TRBJ2-1; D gene ambiguous. This CDR3 is 11 amino acids long. The V gene's germline CDR1 is SGDLS and CDR2 YYNGEE. V lost 0 bases and J 9 bases, leaving 4 bases between the germline ends. CDR3 region: CASSVGLEQFF. The DNA for the CDR3 is TGTGCCAGCAGCGTAGGTCTTGAGCAGTTCTTC.

The sample holds a few counts of this clone. The chain carries TRBV27 and TRBJ1-1; the D is unclear. This CDR3 has 14 amino acids. Germline-derived CDR1 and CDR2 are MNHEY and SMNVEV (reference sequence). Deletions cut 3 bases from V and 1 base from J, with 9 bases between. CDR3 in amino acids: CASSFPGSNTEAFF. CDR3 sequence (DNA): TGTGCCAGCAGTTTCCCCGGGTCGAACACTGAAGCTTTCTTT.

The chain couples TRBV5-6 to TRBJ1-2; D is unclear. The V end was cut by 6 bases, the J end by 6 bases, with 15 bases between. The CDR3 contains 13 residues. Looked up from germline, CDR1 is SGHDT and CDR2 is YYEEEE. CDR3 protein: CASNFGMRDGYTF. The CDR3 region has the DNA TGTGCCAGCAACTTTGGGATGAGGGATGGCTACACCTTC. Based on the CDR3 plus reference TRBV5-6 and TRBJ1-2, the full variable domain is DAGVTQSPTHLIKTRGQQVTLRCSPKSGHDTVSWYQQALGQGPQFIFQYYEEEERQRGNFPDRFSGHQFPNYSSELNVNALLLGDSALYLCASNFGMRDGYTFGSGTRLTVV.

The genes are TRBV7-9 and TRBJ2-7; a weak D match, TRBD1 (6 bases). Trimming left V 5 bases short and J 0 bases short, with 14 bases between. Germline CDR1 reads SEHNR; CDR2 reads FQNEAQ (reference sequence). CDR3 length: 15 residues. The CDR3 nucleotides read TGTGCCAGCAGCCCGTCCTGGGACAACTCCTACGAGCAGTACTTC. Translated, it gives CASSPSWDNSYEQYF.

The sample holds one count of this clone. The rearrangement links TRBV7-8 to TRBJ1-4, with a tentative D call TRBD1 (6 bases). The germline V gene has CDR1 SGHVS and CDR2 FQNEAQ. CDR3 length: 15 amino acids. V lost 1 base and J 0 bases, leaving 6 bases between the germline ends. CDR3 DNA sequence: TGTGCCAGCAGCTTAGGGACAGCAACTAATGAAAAACTGTTTTTT. Residues: CASSLGTATNEKLFF.

A single count supports this clone. The chain combines TRBV7-9 with TRBJ2-3; D might be TRBD2 (5 bases). Germline V gene data show CDR1 as SEHNR and CDR2 as FQNEAQ (reference sequence). V gave up 3 bases and J gave up 0 bases, with 10 bases separating them. There are 15 residues in the CDR3. CDR3 coding DNA: TGTGCCAGCAGCTTTGACGGGGATAGCACAGATACGCAGTATTTT. Translating it yields CASSFDGDSTDTQYF.

The V and J genes are TRBV6-5 and TRBJ1-2, with 7 bases lining up with TRBD1. Germline V CDR1 and CDR2: MNHEY, SVGAGI. V lost 0 bases, J lost 7 bases, and 2 bases stayed unmatched. This CDR3 is built from 13 residues. Written as DNA, the CDR3 is TGTGCCAGCAGTTACTCGAAGGGGGCTGGCTACACCTTC. Encoded protein: CASSYSKGAGYTF.

This chain joins TRBV7-2 and TRBJ1-2; maybe TRBD1 (6 bases). V was trimmed by 6 bases and J by 3 bases, leaving 11 bases between them. This CDR3 comprises 13 residues. CDR1 and CDR2 (germline): SGHTA, FQGNSA. The DNA of the CDR3 is TGTGCCAGCAGAGGGACACTCGACTATGGCTACACCTTC. Its protein product is CASRGTLDYGYTF.

The V and J genes are TRBV15 and TRBJ2-5, with D tentatively TRBD2 (5 bases). The CDR3 runs to 15 residues. From germline, CDR1 is LNHNV and CDR2 YYDKDF (reference sequence). V lost 0 bases and J lost 7, with 15 bases in between. The CDR3 bases are TGTGCCACCAGCAGAGATTTCACGGGGTCGTTGACCCAGTACTTC. This translates into CATSRDFTGSLTQYF.

The CDR3 DNA reads TGCGCCAGCAGCCAAGACGCCGGGCGGATAGGAGGTGAAAAACTGTTTTTT. Amino acid sequence: CASSQDAGRIGGEKLFF. This chain joins TRBV4-3 and TRBJ1-4; D unresolved. This CDR3 has 17 residues. Germline V gene data show CDR1 as LGHNA and CDR2 as YSLEER. V was pared by 0 bases and J by 7 bases, with 18 bases between.

This clone was seen only a few times. The V and J genes are TRBV10-3 and TRBJ2-3; TRBD2 matches at 8 bases. The CDR3 has 13 residues. Germline loops: CDR1 ENHRY, CDR2 SYGVKD. The V and J ends lost 11 bases and 3 bases, in that order; junction bases with no gene match: 7. The chain's CDR3 is CASSGGETDTQYF. DNA of the CDR3: TGTGCCTCTTCGGGGGGGGAGACAGATACGCAGTATTTT.

The sample holds one count of this clone. The chain recombines TRBV7-8 with TRBJ2-7, with a tentative D call TRBD1 (5 bases). The germline V gene has CDR1 SGHVS and CDR2 FQNEAQ. Trimming shortened V by 5 bases and J by 3 bases, and 20 bases separated the two germline ends. The CDR3 has 16 amino acids. This CDR3 reads CASSTRQMPLGYEQYF. The CDR3 DNA reads TGTGCCAGCAGCACCCGACAGATGCCTTTGGGCTACGAGCAGTACTTC. Variable domain in full (rest from reference TRBV7-8 and TRBJ2-7): GAGVSQSPRYKVAKRGQDVALRCDPISGHVSLFWYQQALGQGPEFLTYFQNEAQLDKSGLPSDRFFAERPEGSVSTLKIQRTQQEDSAVYLCASSTRQMPLGYEQYFGPGTRLTVT.

This rearrangement joins TRBV7-9 to TRBJ2-1; 8 bases are a match to TRBD1. The CDR3 runs to 14 residues. The V and J ends lost 7 bases and 4 bases, in that order; junction bases with no gene match: 6. Germline CDR1 and CDR2: SEHNR and FQNEAQ (reference sequence). The CDR3 loop is CASTTGQGYNEQFF. DNA for the CDR3: TGTGCCAGCACCACAGGACAGGGTTACAATGAGCAGTTCTTC.

The chain combines TRBV5-1 with TRBJ1-6, with a tentative D call TRBD1 (6 bases). CDR1 is SGHRS and CDR2 is YFSETQ in the germline V gene. The CDR3 spans 15 residues. V dropped 4 bases and J dropped 7 bases, with 15 bases sitting between them. The CDR3 protein is CASSIGNRENSPLHF. The CDR3 region has the DNA TGCGCCAGCAGCATCGGGAACAGGGAAAATTCACCCCTCCACTTT.

The rearrangement joins TRBV10-3 to TRBJ1-2; TRBD1 matches 10 bases. J lost 8 bases, V lost 4 bases, and 10 bases had no gene match. The CDR3 is made up of 15 amino acids. Germline assignment: CDR1 ENHRY and CDR2 SYGVKD. The CDR3 loop is CAISALRDRGKGYTF. As DNA, the CDR3 is TGTGCCATCAGTGCACTGAGGGACAGGGGAAAGGGCTACACCTTC.

As to this clone: Sequence at one end of the junction differs from germline and may be a read error. The V call is TRBV7-3, the J call TRBJ1-6; D ambiguous. Germline CDR1 SGHTA, CDR2 FQGTGA. CDR3 length: 12 residues. In nucleotides, the CDR3 is TGTGCCAGCAGCTCCGATAATTCACCCCTCCACTTT. Translating gives CASSSDNSPLHF. The variable domain in full, completed from reference TRBV7-3 and TRBJ1-6, reads GAGVSQTPSNKVTEKGKYVELRCDPISGHTALYWYRQSLGQGPEFLIYFQGTGAADDSGLPNDRFFAVRPEGSVSTLKIQRTERGDSAVYLCASSSDNSPLHFGNGTRLTVT.

This clone was picked up one time. The chain couples TRBV30 to TRBJ2-2, with D possibly TRBD1 on 5 matching bases. Germline V gives CDR1 GTSNPN, CDR2 SVGIG (reference sequence). V was clipped by 4 bases and J by 2 bases, with 11 bases between them. This CDR3 spans 14 amino acids. CDR3 nucleotide sequence: TGTGCCTGGAAACGGACACTCAACACCGGGGAGCTGTTTTTT. Translating gives CAWKRTLNTGELFF.

There are a few counts of this clone. The J gene is TRBJ1-1, the V gene TRBV29-1; D gene unclear. V lost 3 bases, J lost 5 bases, and 7 bases lay in between. Germline V gene lookup returns CDR1 SQVTM and CDR2 ANQGSEA. The CDR3 spans 11 residues. DNA for the CDR3: TGCAGCGTTGACCAGAGGACTGAAGCTTTCTTT. This gives the protein CSVDQRTEAFF. The full variable domain, in which reference TRBV29-1 and TRBJ1-1 provide the parts outside the CDR3, is SAVISQKPSRDICQRGTSLTIQCQVDSQVTMMFWYRQQPGQSLTLIATANQGSEATYESGFVIDKFPISRPNLTFSTLTVSNMSPEDSSIYLCSVDQRTEAFFGQGTRLTVV.

The chain links TRBV12-3 or TRBV12-4 to TRBJ2-3; D gene ambiguous. V lost 8 bases, J lost 6 bases, and 15 bases lay in between. The CDR3 totals 13 residues. The CDR3, as DNA: TGTGCCAGCGATACCGAAATGAGGGATACGCAGTATTTT. As protein: CASDTEMRDTQYF.

The chain recombines TRBV9 with TRBJ1-1, with 7 bases fitting TRBD1. Germline V gene sequence: CDR1 SGDLS, CDR2 YYNGEE. The CDR3 is 14 amino acids. With V trimmed by 1 base and J by 4 bases, 4 bases remained unmatched. The CDR3, as DNA: TGTGCCAGCAGCGTACGACAGGGTGGCACTGAAGCTTTCTTT. This encodes CASSVRQGGTEAFF.

The J gene is TRBJ1-1, the V gene TRBV3-1 (or the pseudogene TRBV3-2); possibly TRBD1 for D (5 bases). The germline gives CDR1 LGHDT, CDR2 YNNKEL (reference sequence). The germline V and J ends were trimmed by 5 bases and 7 bases, with 20 bases remaining between them. The CDR3 is made up of 15 amino acids. The DNA for the CDR3 is TGTGCCAGCAGCTTCGACGTCCAGGGATCGGATGAAGCTTTCTTT. It is translated as CASSFDVQGSDEAFF.